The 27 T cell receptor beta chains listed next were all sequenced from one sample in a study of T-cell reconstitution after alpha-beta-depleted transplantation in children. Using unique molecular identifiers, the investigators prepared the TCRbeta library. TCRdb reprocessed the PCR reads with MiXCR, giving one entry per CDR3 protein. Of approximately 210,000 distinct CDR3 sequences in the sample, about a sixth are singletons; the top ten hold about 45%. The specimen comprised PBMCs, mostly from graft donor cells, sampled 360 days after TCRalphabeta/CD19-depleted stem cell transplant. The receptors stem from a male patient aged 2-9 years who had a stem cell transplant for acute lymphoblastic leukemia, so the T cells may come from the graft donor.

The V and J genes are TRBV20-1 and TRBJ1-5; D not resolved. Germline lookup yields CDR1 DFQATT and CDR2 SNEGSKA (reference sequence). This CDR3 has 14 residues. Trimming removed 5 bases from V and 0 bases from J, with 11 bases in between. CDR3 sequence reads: CSALIGVSNQPQHF. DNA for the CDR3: TGCAGTGCTTTAATAGGAGTTAGCAATCAGCCCCAGCATTTT.

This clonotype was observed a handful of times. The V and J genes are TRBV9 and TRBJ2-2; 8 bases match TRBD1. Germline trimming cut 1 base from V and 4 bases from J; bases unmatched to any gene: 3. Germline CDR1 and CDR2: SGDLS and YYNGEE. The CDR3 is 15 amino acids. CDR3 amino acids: CASSVQGAGTGELFF. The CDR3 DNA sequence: TGTGCCAGCAGCGTACAGGGGGCTGGCACCGGGGAGCTGTTTTTT.

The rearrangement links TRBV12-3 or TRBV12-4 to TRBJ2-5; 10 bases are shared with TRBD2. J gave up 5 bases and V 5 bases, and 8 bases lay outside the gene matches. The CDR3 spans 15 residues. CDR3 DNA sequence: TGTGCCAGCAGTCCTAGCGGGAGTACCCCCGAGACCCAGTACTTC. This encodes CASSPSGSTPETQYF.

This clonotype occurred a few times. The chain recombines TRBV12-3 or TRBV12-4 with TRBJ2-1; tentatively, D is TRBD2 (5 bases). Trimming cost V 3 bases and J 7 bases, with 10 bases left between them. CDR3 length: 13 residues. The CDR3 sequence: CASSLQRENEQFF. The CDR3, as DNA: TGTGCCAGCAGTTTGCAGAGGGAAAATGAGCAGTTCTTC.

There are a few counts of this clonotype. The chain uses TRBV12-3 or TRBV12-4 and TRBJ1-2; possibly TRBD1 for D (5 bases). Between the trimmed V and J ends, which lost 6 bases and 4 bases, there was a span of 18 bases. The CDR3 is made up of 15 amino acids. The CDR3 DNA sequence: TGTGCCAGCAGGCCTGGGGACTCGAGTACCTATGGCTACACCTTC. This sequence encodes CASRPGDSSTYGYTF.

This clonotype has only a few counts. CDR3 bases: TGTGCCAGCAGTTACTCCGGACAGCCGTCCTACGAGCAGTACTTC. Translation: CASSYSGQPSYEQYF. The genes are TRBV6-2 or TRBV6-3 and TRBJ2-7; TRBD1 might be the D (6 bases). Germline CDR1 MNHEY, CDR2 SVGEGT. This CDR3 has 15 residues. The V end lost 0 bases, the J end lost 1 base, and 10 bases lay between the germline ends.

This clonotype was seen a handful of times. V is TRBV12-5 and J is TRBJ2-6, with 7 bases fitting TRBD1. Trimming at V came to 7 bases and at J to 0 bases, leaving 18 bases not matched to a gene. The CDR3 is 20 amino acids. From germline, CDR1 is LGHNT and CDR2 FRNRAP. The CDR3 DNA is TGTGCTAGTGCCCAGATAAGGACAGGTATGGCCCACTCTGGGGCCAACGTCCTGACTTTC. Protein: CASAQIRTGMAHSGANVLTF.

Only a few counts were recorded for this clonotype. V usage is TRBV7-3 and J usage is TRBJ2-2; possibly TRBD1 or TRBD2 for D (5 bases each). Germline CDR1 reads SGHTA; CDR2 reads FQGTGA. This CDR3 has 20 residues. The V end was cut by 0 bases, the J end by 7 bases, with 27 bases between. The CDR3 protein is CASSLTLFQASRGYGGELFF. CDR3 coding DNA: TGTGCCAGCAGCTTAACCCTTTTTCAGGCGTCACGGGGCTATGGCGGGGAGCTGTTTTTT.

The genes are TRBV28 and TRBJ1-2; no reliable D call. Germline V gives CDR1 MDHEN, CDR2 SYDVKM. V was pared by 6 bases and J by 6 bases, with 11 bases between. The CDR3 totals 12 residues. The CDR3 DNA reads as TGTGCCAGCAGCCTTCGCGCCCATGGCTACACCTTC. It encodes CASSLRAHGYTF.

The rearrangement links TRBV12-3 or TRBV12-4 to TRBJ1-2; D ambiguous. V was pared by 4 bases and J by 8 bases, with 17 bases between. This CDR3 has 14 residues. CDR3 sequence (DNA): TGTGCCAGCAGTTCCCGGGAGCGGTCATACGGCTACACCTTC. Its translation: CASSSRERSYGYTF.

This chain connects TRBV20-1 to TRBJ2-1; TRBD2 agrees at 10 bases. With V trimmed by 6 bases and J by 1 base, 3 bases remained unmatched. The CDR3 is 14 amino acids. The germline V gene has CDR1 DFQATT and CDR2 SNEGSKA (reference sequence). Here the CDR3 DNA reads TGCAGTGCCCAGACTAGCGGGTCCTACAATGAGCAGTTCTTC. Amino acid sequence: CSAQTSGSYNEQFF.

This CDR3 is CASSPRQGLDTEAFF. The CDR3 DNA reads TGCGCCAGCAGCCCCCGACAGGGTCTGGACACTGAAGCTTTCTTT. V gene TRBV4-1 combines with J gene TRBJ1-1; 7 nucleotides match TRBD1. This CDR3 contains 15 residues. CDR1 is MGHRA and CDR2 is YSYEKL in the germline V gene. V gave up 4 bases and J gave up 3 bases; unmatched junction bases: 8.

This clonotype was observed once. CDR3: CASSPTLSPIYEQYF. The CDR3 DNA follows: TGCGCCAGCAGCCCGACTCTCTCACCCATCTACGAGCAGTACTTC. This chain joins TRBV5-1 and TRBJ2-7; D gene ambiguous. The length of the CDR3 is 15 residues. Trimming removed 4 bases from V and 3 bases from J, with 17 bases in between. Germline V lookup: CDR1 SGHRS, CDR2 YFSETQ.

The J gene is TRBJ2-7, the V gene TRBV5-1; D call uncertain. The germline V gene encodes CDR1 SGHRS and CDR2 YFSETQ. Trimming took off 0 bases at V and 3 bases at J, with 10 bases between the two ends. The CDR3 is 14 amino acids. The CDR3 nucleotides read TGCGCCAGCAGCTTGGGAGGAAGACACTACGAGCAGTACTTC. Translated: CASSLGGRHYEQYF.

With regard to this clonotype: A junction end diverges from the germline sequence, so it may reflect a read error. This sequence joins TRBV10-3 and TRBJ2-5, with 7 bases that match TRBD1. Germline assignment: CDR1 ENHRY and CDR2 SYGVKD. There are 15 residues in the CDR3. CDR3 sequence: CAISLTGSYQQTQYF. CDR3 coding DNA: TGTGCCATCAGCCTGACAGGGTCGTACCAACAGACCCAGTACTTC.

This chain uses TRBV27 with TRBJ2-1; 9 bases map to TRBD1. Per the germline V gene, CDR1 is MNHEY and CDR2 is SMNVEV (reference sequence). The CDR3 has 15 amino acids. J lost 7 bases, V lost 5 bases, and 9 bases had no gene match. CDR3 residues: CASSPLRDRENEQFF. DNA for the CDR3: TGTGCCAGCAGTCCGCTCCGGGACAGGGAGAATGAGCAGTTCTTC.

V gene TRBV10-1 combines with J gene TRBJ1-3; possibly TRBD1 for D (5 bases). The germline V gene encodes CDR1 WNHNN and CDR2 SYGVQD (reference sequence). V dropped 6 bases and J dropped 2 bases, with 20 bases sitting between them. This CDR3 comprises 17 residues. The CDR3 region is CASSDRLDPGPGNTIYF. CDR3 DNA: TGCGCCAGCAGCGATCGGTTGGACCCGGGGCCTGGAAACACCATATATTTT.

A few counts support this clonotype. This CDR3 reads CASSVKPALLGTQYF. CDR3 sequence (DNA): TGTGCCAGCAGCGTAAAACCCGCACTCTTGGGGACCCAGTACTTC. The rearrangement joins TRBV9 to TRBJ2-5; D unresolved. CDR3 size: 15 residues. The V gene's germline CDR1 is SGDLS and CDR2 YYNGEE. Trimming took 1 base from V and 7 from J, leaving 17 bases between them.

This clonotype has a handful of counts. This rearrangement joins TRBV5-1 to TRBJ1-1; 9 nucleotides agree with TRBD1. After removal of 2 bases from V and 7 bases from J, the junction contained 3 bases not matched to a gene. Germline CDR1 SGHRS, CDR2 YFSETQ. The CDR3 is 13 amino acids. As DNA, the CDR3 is TGCGCCAGCAGCTTCCGGGACAGGGTTGAAGCTTTCTTT. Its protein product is CASSFRDRVEAFF.

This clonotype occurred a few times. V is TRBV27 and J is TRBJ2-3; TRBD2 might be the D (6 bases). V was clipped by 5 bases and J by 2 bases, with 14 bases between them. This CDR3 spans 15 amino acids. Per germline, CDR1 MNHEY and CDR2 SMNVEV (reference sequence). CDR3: CASSTPGGPTDTQYF. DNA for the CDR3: TGTGCCAGCAGTACCCCCGGGGGTCCCACAGATACGCAGTATTTT.

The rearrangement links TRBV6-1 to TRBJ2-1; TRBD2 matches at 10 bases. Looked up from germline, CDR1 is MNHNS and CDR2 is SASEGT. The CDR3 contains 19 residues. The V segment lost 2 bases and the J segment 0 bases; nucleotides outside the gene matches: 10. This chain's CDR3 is CASSEWVSGGISSYNEQFF. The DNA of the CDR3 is TGTGCCAGCAGTGAATGGGTTAGCGGGGGGATCAGCTCCTACAATGAGCAGTTCTTC.

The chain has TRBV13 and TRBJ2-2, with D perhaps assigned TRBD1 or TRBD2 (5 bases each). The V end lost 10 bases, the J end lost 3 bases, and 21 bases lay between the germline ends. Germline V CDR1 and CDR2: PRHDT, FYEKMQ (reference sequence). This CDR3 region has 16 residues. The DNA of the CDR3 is TGTGCCACCAAGGGACCTCTCACTAGGTACACCGGGGAGCTGTTTTTT. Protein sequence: CATKGPLTRYTGELFF.

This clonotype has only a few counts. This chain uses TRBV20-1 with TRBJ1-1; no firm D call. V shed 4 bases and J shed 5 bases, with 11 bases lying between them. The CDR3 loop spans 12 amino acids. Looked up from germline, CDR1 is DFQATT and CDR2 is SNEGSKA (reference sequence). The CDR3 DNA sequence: TGCAGTGCTAAGAGAATTGGAACTGAAGCTTTCTTT. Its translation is CSAKRIGTEAFF.

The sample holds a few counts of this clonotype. The CDR3 loop is CASSPQTLLADNEQFF. Written as DNA, the CDR3 is TGTGCCAGCAGTCCCCAGACGCTCCTAGCGGACAATGAGCAGTTCTTC. The J gene is TRBJ2-1, the V gene TRBV12-3 or TRBV12-4, with 7 nucleotides matching TRBD2. CDR3 length: 16 amino acids. Unmatched junction bases numbered 12, after V lost 5 bases and J lost 5 bases.

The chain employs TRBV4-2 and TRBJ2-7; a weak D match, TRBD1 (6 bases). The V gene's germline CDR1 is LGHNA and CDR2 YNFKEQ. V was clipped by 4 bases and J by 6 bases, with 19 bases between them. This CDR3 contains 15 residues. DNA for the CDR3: TGTGCCAGCAGCCCCTGGGACCGGGAAGGGGGCGAGCAGTACTTC. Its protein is CASSPWDREGGEQYF.

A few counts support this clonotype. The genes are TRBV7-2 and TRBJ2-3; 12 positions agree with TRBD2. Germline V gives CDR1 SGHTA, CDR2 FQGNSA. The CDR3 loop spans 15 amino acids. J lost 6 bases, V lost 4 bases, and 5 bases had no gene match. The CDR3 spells CASSSSGGAFDTQYF. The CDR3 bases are TGTGCCAGCAGCTCTAGCGGGGGGGCCTTTGATACGCAGTATTTT.

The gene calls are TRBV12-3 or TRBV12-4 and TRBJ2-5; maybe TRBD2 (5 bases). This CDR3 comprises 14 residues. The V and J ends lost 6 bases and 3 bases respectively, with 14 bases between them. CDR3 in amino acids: CASSPDREKETQYF. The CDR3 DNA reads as TGTGCCAGCAGCCCTGATAGGGAGAAAGAGACCCAGTACTTC.